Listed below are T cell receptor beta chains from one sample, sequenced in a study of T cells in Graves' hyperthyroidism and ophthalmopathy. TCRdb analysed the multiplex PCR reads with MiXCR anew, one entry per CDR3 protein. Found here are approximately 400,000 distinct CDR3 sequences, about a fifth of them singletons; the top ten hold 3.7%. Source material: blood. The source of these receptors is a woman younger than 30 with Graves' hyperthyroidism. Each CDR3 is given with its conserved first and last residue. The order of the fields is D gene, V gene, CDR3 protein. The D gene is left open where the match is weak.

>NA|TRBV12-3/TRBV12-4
CASSYNRETQYF
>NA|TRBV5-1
CASSPTGGIRRNTEAFF
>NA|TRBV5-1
CASNLMAGLGNTEAFF
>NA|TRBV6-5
CASSYGQLAKNIQYF
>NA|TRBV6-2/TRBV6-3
CASIKRGSKTQYF
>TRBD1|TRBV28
CASSFMTRGHGYGYTF
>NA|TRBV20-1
CSAGTGGAQHF
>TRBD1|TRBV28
CASSSYRGQAFF
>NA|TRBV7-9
CASSPIWGNGELFF
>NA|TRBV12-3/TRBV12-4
CASKYGLEETQYF
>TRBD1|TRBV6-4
CASSYQGADNTEAFF
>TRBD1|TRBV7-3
CASSLTPQGAGTEAFF
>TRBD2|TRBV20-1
CLGLAGGWGPYQETQYF
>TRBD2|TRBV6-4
CASSDSAGAGELFF
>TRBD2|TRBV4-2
CASSPVTSGGWETQYF
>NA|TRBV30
CAWSAQGPEAFF
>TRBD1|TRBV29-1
CSVYRGYEQYF
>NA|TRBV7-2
CASSLVASGQPQHF
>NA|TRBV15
CATSTLGAETQYF
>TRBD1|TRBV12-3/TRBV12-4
CASRRQGNQPQHF
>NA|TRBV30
CAWSGRRGCYGYTF
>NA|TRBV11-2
CASSLDLSSPLHF
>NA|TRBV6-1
CASSEMNYGYTF
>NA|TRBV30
CAWSVPGQRNQPQHF
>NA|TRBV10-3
CAISESPAAVNSPLHF
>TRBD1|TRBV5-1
CASSLRPTGQGLNQPQHF
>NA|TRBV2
CASTSFSYEQYF
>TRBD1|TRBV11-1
CASSFSSRGTKNIQYF
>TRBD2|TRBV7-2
CASSLVASGVAKNIQYF
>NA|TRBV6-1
CASSTTVNLNIKYF
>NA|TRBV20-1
CSARDGWYQETQYF
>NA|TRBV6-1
CASTNRGSKTQYF
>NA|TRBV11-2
CASSLVRQGVHEQYF
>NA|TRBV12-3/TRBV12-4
CASSRLTGIQETQYF
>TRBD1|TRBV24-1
CATSDLDRASRGNTGELFF
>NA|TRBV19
CASRPWSGDTEAFF
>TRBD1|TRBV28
CASRGEGTGVSEAFF
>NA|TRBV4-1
CASSQVRGQETQYF
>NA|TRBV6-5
CASSYEPQGIYGYTF
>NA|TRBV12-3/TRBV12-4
CASSLPGAGQPQHF
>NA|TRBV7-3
CASSGGRNTEAFF
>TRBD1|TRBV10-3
CAISALTGDYGYTF
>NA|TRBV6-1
CASGSRVEQYF
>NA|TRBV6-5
CASSPRTGLTQETQYF
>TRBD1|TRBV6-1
CASIRGSSYNSPLHF
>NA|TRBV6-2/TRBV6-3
CASSPVGLQETQYF
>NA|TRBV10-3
CAISESSSVPILYEQYF
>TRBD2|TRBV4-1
CASSQRASGGETQYF
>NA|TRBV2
CASSEIWGETQYF
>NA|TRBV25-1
CASSEDRFLQETQYF
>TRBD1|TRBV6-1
CASRAGTGTHEQYF
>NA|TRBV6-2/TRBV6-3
CASRMTGTLRPGYGYTF